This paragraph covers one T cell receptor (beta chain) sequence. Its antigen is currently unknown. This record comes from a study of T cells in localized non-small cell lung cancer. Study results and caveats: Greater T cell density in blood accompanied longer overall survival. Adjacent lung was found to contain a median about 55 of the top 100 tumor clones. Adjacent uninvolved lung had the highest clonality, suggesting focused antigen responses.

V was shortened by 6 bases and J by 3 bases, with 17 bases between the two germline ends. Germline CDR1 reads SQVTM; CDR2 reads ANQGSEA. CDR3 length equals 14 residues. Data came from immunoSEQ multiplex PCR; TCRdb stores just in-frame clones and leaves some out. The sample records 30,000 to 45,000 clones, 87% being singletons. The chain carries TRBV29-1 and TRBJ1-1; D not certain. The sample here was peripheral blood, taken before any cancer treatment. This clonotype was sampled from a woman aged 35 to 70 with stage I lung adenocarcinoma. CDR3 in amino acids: CSVERGDGDTEAFF. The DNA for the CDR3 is TGCAGCGTAGAACGGGGAGACGGGGACACTGAAGCTTTCTTT.